Shown below are 14 T cell receptor beta chains from a single sample sequenced in a study of spatial heterogeneity in lung cancer. Points from the study as a whole: Expanded intratumoral alpha and beta TCR counts tracked tumor mutation counts.

Time point given: sample taken at primary tumor resection. TCRdb processed the 5' RACE reads anew with MiXCR; each CDR3 protein has one entry. Here the sample spans around 100,000 distinct CDR3 sequences, about 4.6% being singletons. For these TCRs, the target antigens are not known. Source: lung tumor tissue, taken at surgery. These TCRs come from a male donor with early-stage non-small cell lung cancer.

The sample holds many counts of this clonotype. V usage is TRBV16 and J usage is TRBJ1-5; D is unresolved. V lost 0 bases, J lost 4 bases, and 4 bases lay in between. Germline V gives CDR1 KGHSY, CDR2 FQNENV. The CDR3 is 13 residues long. In nucleotides, the CDR3 is TGTGCCAGCAGCCAATCCAGTAATCAGCCCCAGCATTTT. It is translated as CASSQSSNQPQHF.

This clonotype was seen more than once but under ten times. V gene TRBV11-2 combines with J gene TRBJ2-5, with 10 bases that match TRBD1. CDR1 SGHAT and CDR2 FQNNGV come from the germline V gene. The CDR3 has 15 residues. With 3 bases clipped from V and 5 bases from J, the junction kept 6 bases outside the gene matches. As DNA, the CDR3 is TGTGCCAGCAGCTTTCGACAGGGGGCTGTCGAGACCCAGTACTTC. It translates to CASSFRQGAVETQYF.

At least ten counts were recorded for this clonotype. The chain links TRBV4-1 to TRBJ2-7; D possibly corresponds to TRBD2 (6 bases). The V end lost 4 bases, the J end lost 3 bases, and 22 bases lay between the germline ends. In germline, CDR1 is MGHRA, CDR2 YSYEKL. The CDR3 is made up of 17 amino acids. The DNA for the CDR3 is TGCGCCAGCAGCCGAGGCCCGGGACTCAATTTTTTCTACGAGCAGTACTTC. The encoded protein is CASSRGPGLNFFYEQYF.

This sequence joins TRBV6-5 and TRBJ2-7, with D perhaps assigned TRBD1 or TRBD2 (5 bases each). This CDR3 contains 12 residues. CDR1 MNHEY and CDR2 SVGAGI come from the germline V gene. V dropped 11 bases and J dropped 0 bases, with 11 bases sitting between them. The CDR3, as DNA: TGTGCCGCGGGCAGGGTCTCCTACGAGCAGTACTTC. Residues: CAAGRVSYEQYF.

This clonotype has ten or more counts. This chain connects TRBV29-1 to TRBJ2-7; 10 bases line up with TRBD2. J gave up 3 bases and V 5 bases, and 7 bases lay outside the gene matches. Germline V gene data show CDR1 as SQVTM and CDR2 as ANQGSEA. The CDR3 spans 14 residues. CDR3 nucleotide sequence: TGCAGCGTTCGAGCGGGAGGGCATATCTACGAGCAGTACTTC. Its translation is CSVRAGGHIYEQYF.

This clonotype was seen many times. The chain uses TRBV14 and TRBJ2-5; D ambiguous. Trimming took 0 bases from V and 6 from J, leaving 11 bases between them. CDR3 length: 14 residues. From germline, CDR1 is SGHDN and CDR2 FVKESK. CDR3 in amino acids: CASSQEWATKTQYF. The CDR3 DNA is TGTGCCAGCAGCCAAGAATGGGCTACGAAGACCCAGTACTTC.

This clonotype was observed at least ten times. This chain connects TRBV12-5 to TRBJ2-2; 7 bases fit TRBD1. CDR3 length equals 14 residues. Losses at the gene ends were 1 base for V and 4 bases for J; bases not matched to a gene: 0. The germline V gene encodes CDR1 LGHNT and CDR2 FRNRAP. CDR3: CASGLGQGTGELFF. The CDR3 DNA sequence: TGTGCTAGTGGTTTGGGACAGGGCACCGGGGAGCTGTTTTTT.

This clonotype appeared many times. This chain links TRBV7-6 with TRBJ2-7; tentatively, D is TRBD2 (6 bases). V was clipped by 1 base and J by 4 bases, with 8 bases between them. Germline assignment: CDR1 SGHVS and CDR2 FNYEAQ. The CDR3 is 13 amino acids. DNA for the CDR3: TGTGCCAGCAGCTTAGGCGGGATGTACGAGCAGTACTTC. The encoded protein is CASSLGGMYEQYF.

This clonotype was recorded many times. The chain recombines TRBV2 with TRBJ2-7; D gene unclear. The germline V gene encodes CDR1 SNHLY and CDR2 FYNNEI. Trimming stripped 1 base from V and 5 bases from J, with 12 bases between. The CDR3 has 14 amino acids. The CDR3 loop reads CASSEGLLVDEQYF. CDR3 bases: TGTGCCAGCAGTGAAGGCCTACTCGTGGACGAGCAGTACTTC. The variable domain in full, completed from reference TRBV2 and TRBJ2-7, reads EPEVTQTPSHQVTQMGQEVILRCVPISNHLYFYWYRQILGQKVEFLVSFYNNEISEKSEIFDDQFSVERPDGSNFTLKIRSTKLEDSAMYFCASSEGLLVDEQYFGPGTRLTVT.

This clonotype was detected ten times or more. The CDR3, as DNA: TGTGCCAGCAGAACCATGAACACTGAAGCTTTCTTT. Protein product: CASRTMNTEAFF. The rearrangement uses TRBV28 and TRBJ1-1, with D unresolved. CDR1 and CDR2 from the germline V gene are MDHEN and SYDVKM. CDR3 length equals 12 residues. V was trimmed by 6 bases and J by 0 bases, leaving 5 bases between them.

Concerning this clonotype: A read error may explain this, as a much larger clone is one base away. This rearrangement joins TRBV5-1 to TRBJ2-7, with D hard to call. V shed 3 bases and J shed 2 bases, with 18 bases lying between them. Per germline, CDR1 SGHRS and CDR2 YFSETQ. The CDR3 spans 16 residues. This chain's CDR3 is CASSSSGNHGAYEQYF. CDR3 sequence (DNA): TGCGCCAGCAGCTCTTCTGGCAACCATGGAGCCTACGAGCAGTACTTC.

This clonotype appeared a few times. The chain is built from TRBV12-3 or TRBV12-4 and TRBJ2-5; D perhaps matches TRBD2 (5 bases). The CDR3 is 12 amino acids. V shed 0 bases and J shed 10 bases, with 9 bases lying between them. The CDR3 nucleotides read TGTGCCAGCAGTTTAGCGCTGGAGGTCCAGTACTTC. This codes for CASSLALEVQYF.

This clonotype was counted ten times or more. The chain combines TRBV28 with TRBJ2-7; the match to TRBD2 covers 12 bases. Per the germline V gene, CDR1 is MDHEN and CDR2 is SYDVKM. The CDR3 has 14 amino acids. Unmatched junction bases numbered 7, after V lost 6 bases and J lost 7 bases. As DNA, the CDR3 is TGTGCCAGCAGCTCACTAGCGGGAGGACGGGAGCAGTACTTC. Translating it yields CASSSLAGGREQYF.

This clonotype has ten or more counts. The chain links TRBV3-1 to TRBJ1-1; possibly TRBD1 for D (5 bases). CDR3 length: 11 residues. V was trimmed by 5 bases and J by 6 bases, leaving 7 bases between them. Germline lookup yields CDR1 LGHDT and CDR2 YNNKEL (reference sequence). CDR3 amino acids: CASSSRAEAFF. For the CDR3, the DNA is TGTGCCAGCAGCTCCAGGGCTGAAGCTTTCTTT.